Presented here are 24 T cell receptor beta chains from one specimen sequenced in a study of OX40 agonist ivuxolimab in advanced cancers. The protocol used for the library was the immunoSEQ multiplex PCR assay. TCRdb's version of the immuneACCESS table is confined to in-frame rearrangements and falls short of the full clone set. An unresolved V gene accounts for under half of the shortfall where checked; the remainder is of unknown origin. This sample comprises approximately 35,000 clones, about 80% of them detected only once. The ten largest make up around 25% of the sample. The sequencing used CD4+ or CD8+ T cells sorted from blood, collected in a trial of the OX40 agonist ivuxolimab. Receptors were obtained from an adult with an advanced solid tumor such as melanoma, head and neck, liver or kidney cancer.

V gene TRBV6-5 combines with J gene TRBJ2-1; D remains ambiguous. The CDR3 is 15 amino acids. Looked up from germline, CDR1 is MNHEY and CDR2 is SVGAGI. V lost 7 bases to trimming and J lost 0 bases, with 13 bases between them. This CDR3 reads CASNGLLSSYNEQFF. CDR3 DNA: TGTGCCAGCAACGGCCTTCTGAGCTCCTACAATGAGCAGTTCTTC.

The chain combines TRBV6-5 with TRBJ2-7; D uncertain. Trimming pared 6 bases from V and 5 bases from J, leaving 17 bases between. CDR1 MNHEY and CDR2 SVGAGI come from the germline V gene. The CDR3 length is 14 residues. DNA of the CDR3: TGTGCCAGCAGAGCTATAGAGAAGGGCGACGAGCAGTACTTC. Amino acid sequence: CASRAIEKGDEQYF.

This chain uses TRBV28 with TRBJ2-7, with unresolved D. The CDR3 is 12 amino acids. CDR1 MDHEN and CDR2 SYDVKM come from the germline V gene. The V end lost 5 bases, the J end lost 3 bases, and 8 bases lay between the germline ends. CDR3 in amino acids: CASSPRNYEQYF. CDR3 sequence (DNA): TGTGCCAGCAGTCCCCGGAACTACGAGCAGTACTTC.

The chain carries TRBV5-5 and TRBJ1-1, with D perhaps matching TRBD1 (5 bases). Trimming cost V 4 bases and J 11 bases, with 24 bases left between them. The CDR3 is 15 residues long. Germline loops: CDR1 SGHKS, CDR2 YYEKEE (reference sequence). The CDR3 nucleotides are TGTGCCAGCAGCACGGGTGGGGGGTCCACCATACGGGCTTTCTTT. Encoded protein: CASSTGGGSTIRAFF.

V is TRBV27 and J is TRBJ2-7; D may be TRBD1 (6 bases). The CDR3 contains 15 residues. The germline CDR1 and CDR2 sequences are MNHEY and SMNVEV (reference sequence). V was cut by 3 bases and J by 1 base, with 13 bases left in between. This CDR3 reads CASSLNSDSSYEQYF. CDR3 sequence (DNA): TGTGCCAGCAGTTTGAACTCGGACAGTTCCTACGAGCAGTACTTC.

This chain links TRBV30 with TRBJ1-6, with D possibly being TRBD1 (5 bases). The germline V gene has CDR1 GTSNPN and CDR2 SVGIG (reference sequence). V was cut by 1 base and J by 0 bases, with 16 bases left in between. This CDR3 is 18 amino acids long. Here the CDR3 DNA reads TGTGCCTGGAGTGCAGGGACCAAAAGGAGCTCCTATAATTCACCCCTCCACTTT. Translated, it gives CAWSAGTKRSSYNSPLHF.

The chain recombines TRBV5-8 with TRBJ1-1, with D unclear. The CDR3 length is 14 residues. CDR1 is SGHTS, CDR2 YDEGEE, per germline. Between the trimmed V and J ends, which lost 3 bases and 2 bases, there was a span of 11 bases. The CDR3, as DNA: TGTGCCAGCAGCTGGGGAGGCTTTAACACTGAAGCTTTCTTT. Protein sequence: CASSWGGFNTEAFF.

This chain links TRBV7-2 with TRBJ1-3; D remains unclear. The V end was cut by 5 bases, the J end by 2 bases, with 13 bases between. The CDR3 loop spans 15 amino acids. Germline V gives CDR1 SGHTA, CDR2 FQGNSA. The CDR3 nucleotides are TGTGCCAGCAGCCGTAGCGTGGCGGCTGGAAACACCATATATTTT. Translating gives CASSRSVAAGNTIYF.

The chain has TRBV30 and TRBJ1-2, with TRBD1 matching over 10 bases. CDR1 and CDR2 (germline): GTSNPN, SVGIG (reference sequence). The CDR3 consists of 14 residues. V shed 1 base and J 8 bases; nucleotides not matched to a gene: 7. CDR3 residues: CAWSARDRGQGYTF. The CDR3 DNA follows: TGTGCCTGGAGTGCCCGGGACAGGGGCCAAGGCTACACCTTC.

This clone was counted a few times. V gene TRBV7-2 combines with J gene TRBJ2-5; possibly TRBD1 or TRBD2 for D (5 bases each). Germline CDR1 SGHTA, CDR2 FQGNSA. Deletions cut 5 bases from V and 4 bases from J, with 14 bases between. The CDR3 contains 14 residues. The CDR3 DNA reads TGTGCCAGCAGCATTCGTCCCGGGGCAGAGACCCAGTACTTC. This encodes CASSIRPGAETQYF.

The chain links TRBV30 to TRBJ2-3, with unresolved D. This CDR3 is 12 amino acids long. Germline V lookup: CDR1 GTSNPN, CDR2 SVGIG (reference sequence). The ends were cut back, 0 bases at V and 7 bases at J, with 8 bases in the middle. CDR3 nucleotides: TGTGCCTGGAGTGTACAATCTAATACGCAGTATTTT. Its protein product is CAWSVQSNTQYF.

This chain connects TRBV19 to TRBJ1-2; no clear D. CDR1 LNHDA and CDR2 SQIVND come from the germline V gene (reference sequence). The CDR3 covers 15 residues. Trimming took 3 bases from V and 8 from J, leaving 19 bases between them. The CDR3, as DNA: TGTGCCAGTAGTATCCCACCCGTTGGGTCCCGCGGCTACACCTTC. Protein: CASSIPPVGSRGYTF.

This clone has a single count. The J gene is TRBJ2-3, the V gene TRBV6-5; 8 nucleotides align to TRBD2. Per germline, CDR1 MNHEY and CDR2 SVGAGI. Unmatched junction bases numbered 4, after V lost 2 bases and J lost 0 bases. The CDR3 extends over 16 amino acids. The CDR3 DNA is TGTGCCAGCAGTTACGGTATAGCGGGGAGCACAGATACGCAGTATTTT. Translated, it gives CASSYGIAGSTDTQYF.

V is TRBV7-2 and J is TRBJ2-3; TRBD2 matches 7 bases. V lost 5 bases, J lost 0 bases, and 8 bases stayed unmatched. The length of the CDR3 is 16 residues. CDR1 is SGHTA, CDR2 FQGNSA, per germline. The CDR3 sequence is CASSPAVGGSTDTQYF. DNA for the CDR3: TGTGCCAGCAGCCCAGCGGTGGGGGGGAGCACAGATACGCAGTATTTT. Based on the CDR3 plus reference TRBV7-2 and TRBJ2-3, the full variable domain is GAGVSQSPSNKVTEKGKDVELRCDPISGHTALYWYRQSLGQGLEFLIYFQGNSAPDKSGLPSDRFSAERTGGSVSTLTIQRTQQEDSAVYLCASSPAVGGSTDTQYFGPGTRLTVL.

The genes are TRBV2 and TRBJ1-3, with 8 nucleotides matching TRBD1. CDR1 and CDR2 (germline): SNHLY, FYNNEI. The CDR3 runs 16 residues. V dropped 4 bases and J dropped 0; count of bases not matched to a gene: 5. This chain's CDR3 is CASSVQGAPSGNTIYF. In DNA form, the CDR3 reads TGTGCCAGCAGTGTTCAGGGGGCCCCCTCTGGAAACACCATATATTTT.

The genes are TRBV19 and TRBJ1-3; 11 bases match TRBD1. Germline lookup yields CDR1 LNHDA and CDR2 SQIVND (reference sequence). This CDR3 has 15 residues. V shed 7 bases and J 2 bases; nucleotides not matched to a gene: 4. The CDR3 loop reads CASTGQGAPGNTIYF. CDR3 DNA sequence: TGTGCCAGTACCGGACAGGGGGCGCCTGGAAACACCATATATTTT.

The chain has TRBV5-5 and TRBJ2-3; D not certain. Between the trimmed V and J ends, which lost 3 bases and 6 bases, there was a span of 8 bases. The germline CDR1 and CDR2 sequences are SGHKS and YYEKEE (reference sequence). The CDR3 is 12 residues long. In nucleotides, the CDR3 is TGTGCCAGCAGCTCAGCTCGGGATACGCAGTATTTT. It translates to CASSSARDTQYF. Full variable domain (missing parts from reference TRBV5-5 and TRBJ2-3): DAGVTQSPTHLIKTRGQQVTLRCSPISGHKSVSWYQQVLGQGPQFIFQYYEKEERGRGNFPDRFSARQFPNYSSELNVNALLLGDSALYLCASSSARDTQYFGPGTRLTVL.

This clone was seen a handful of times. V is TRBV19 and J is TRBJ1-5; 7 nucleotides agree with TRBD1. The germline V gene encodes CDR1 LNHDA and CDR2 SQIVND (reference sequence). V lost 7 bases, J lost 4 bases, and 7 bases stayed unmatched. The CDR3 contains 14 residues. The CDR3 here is CASTTGDRNQPQHF. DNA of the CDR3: TGTGCCAGTACCACCGGGGACAGAAATCAGCCCCAGCATTTT.

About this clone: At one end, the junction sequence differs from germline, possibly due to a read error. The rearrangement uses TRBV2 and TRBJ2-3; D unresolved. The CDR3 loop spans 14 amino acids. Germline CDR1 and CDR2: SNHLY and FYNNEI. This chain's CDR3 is CASSEGMVTDTQYF. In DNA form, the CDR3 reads TGTGCCAGCAGCGAAGGCATGGTCACAGATACGCAGTATTTT.

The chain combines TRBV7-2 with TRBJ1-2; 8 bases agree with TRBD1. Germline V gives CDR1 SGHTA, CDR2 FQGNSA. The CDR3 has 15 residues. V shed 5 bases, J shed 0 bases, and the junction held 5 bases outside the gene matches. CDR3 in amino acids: CASSPQGQANYGYTF. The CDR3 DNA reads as TGTGCCAGCAGCCCACAGGGACAGGCTAACTATGGCTACACCTTC.

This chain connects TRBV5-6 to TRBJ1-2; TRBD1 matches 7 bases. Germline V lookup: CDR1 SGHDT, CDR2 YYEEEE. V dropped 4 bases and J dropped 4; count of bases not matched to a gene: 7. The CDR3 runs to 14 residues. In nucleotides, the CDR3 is TGTGCCAGCAGCCTTATAGACAGGGTCTATGGCTACACCTTC. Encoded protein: CASSLIDRVYGYTF. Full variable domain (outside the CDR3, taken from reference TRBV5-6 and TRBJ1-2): DAGVTQSPTHLIKTRGQQVTLRCSPKSGHDTVSWYQQALGQGPQFIFQYYEEEERQRGNFPDRFSGHQFPNYSSELNVNALLLGDSALYLCASSLIDRVYGYTFGSGTRLTVV.

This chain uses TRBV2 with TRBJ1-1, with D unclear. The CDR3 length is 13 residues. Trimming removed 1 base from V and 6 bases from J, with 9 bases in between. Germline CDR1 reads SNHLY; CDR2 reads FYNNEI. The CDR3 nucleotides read TGTGCCAGCAGTGAAGAGGGTTTGGCTGAAGCTTTCTTT. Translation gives CASSEEGLAEAFF.

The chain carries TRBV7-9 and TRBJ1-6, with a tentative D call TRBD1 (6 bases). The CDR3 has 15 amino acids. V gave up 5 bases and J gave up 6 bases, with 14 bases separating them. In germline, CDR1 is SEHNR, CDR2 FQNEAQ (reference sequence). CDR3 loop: CASSARDISNSPLHF. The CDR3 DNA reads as TGTGCCAGCAGCGCCCGGGACATTAGTAATTCACCCCTCCACTTT.

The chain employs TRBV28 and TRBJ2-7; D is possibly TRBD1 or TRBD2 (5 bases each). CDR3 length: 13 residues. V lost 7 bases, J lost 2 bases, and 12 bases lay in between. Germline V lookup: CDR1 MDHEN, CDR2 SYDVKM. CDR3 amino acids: CASNPPGPYEQYF. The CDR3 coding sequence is TGTGCCAGCAACCCTCCGGGGCCCTACGAGCAGTACTTC.